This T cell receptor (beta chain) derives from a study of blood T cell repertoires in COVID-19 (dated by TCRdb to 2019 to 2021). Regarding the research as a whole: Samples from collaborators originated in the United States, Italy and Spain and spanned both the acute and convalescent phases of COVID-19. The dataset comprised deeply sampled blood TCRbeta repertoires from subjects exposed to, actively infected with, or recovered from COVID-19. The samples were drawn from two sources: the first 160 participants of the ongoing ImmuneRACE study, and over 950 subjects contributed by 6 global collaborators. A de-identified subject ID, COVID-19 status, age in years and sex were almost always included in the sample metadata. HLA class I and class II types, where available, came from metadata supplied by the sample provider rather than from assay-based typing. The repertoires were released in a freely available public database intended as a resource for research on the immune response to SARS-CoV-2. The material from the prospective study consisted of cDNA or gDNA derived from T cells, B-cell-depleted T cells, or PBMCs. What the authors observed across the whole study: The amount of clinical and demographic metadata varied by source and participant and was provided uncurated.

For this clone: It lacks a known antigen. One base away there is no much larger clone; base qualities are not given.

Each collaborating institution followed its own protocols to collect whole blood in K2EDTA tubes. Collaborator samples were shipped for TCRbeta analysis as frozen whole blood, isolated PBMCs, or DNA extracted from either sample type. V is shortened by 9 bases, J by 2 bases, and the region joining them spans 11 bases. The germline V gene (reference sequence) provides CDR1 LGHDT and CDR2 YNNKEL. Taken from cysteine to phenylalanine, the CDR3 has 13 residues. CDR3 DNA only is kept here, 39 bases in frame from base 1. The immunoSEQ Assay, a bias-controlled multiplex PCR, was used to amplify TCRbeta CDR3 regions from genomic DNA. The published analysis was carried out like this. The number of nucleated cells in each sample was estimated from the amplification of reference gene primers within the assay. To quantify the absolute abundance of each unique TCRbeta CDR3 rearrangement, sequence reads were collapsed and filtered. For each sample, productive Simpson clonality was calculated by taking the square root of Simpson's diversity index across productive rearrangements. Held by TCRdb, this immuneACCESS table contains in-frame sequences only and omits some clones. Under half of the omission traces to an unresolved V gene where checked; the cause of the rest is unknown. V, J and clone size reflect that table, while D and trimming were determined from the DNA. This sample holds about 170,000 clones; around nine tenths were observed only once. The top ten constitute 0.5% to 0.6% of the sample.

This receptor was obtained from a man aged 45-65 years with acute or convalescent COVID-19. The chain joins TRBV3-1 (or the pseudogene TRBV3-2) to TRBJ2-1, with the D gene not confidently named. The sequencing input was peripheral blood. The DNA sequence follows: TGTGCCAGTCAGTCCCTTGCCTACAATGAGCAGTTCTTC. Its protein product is CASQSLAYNEQFF.